The 32 T cell receptor beta chains below come from one sample, sequenced in a study of CD8+ T cells in alopecia areata. Following extraction, RNA underwent reverse transcription to cDNA, which served as the sequencing template. Libraries were prepared by immunoSEQ multiplex PCR; TCRdb keeps only in-frame clonotypes and omits some of them. Here the sample spans 110,000 or so clones, less than 70% being singletons. Treatment here: oral pan-JAK inhibitor, 5-10 mg twice daily. Source: CD4+ T cells sorted from blood, taken at week 24, from a patient treated with tofacitinib. The receptors come from a human donor with alopecia areata.

The chain has TRBV10-3 and TRBJ1-3; D is possibly TRBD1 (5 bases). The CDR3 sequence is 19 residues long. The V gene's germline CDR1 is ENHRY and CDR2 SYGVKD. Trimming took 0 bases from V and 0 from J, leaving 18 bases between them. The chain's CDR3 is CAISESPWRGPSSGNTIYF. The CDR3 nucleotides are TGTGCCATCAGTGAGTCACCTTGGAGGGGCCCTTCCTCTGGAAACACCATATATTTT.

The chain recombines TRBV19 with TRBJ1-5, with no clear D. This CDR3 has 12 residues. Trimming removed 6 bases from V and 5 bases from J, with 8 bases in between. In germline, CDR1 is LNHDA, CDR2 SQIVND (reference sequence). The CDR3 reads CASSDKDQPQHF. The CDR3 DNA reads as TGTGCCAGTAGCGACAAAGATCAGCCCCAGCATTTT.

The genes are TRBV11-3 and TRBJ1-1; D is ambiguous. Germline CDR1 is SGHNT and CDR2 is YENEEA. Trimming removed 3 bases from V and 1 base from J, with 9 bases in between. The CDR3 has 14 residues. CDR3 amino acids: CASSLGNRNTEAFF. The DNA for the CDR3 is TGTGCCAGCAGCTTGGGGAATAGGAACACTGAAGCTTTCTTT.

V usage is TRBV5-6 and J usage is TRBJ2-5, with TRBD1 matching over 7 bases. CDR3 length: 16 amino acids. Trimming cost V 1 base and J 1 base; bases outside gene matches: 7. CDR1 and CDR2 from the germline V gene are SGHDT and YYEEEE. The CDR3 region is CASSLRGGVGQETQYF. DNA of the CDR3: TGTGCCAGCAGCTTGCGAGGGGGCGTGGGCCAAGAGACCCAGTACTTC.

A few counts support this clone. This CDR3 is also generated by other DNA sequences in the sample. This chain connects TRBV7-2 to TRBJ1-3, with D unresolved. The CDR3 length is 15 residues. V lost 1 base and J 0 bases, leaving 7 bases between the germline ends. Germline V gives CDR1 SGHTA, CDR2 FQGNSA. In DNA form, the CDR3 reads TGTGCCAGCAGCTTAGACCACAGCTCTGGAAACACCATATATTTT. This encodes CASSLDHSSGNTIYF.

This clone has only a few counts. This chain connects TRBV30 to TRBJ2-7; D is ambiguous. Germline-derived CDR1 and CDR2 are GTSNPN and SVGIG (reference sequence). Between the trimmed V and J ends, which lost 2 bases and 0 bases, there was a span of 8 bases. The CDR3 extends over 13 amino acids. CDR3 nucleotides: TGTGCCTGGAGTCCAGTGAACTCCTACGAGCAGTACTTC. Protein product: CAWSPVNSYEQYF.

The chain recombines TRBV9 with TRBJ2-3, with 7 positions matching TRBD2. V gave up 3 bases and J gave up 2 bases; unmatched junction bases: 6. CDR3 length: 15 amino acids. Per the germline V gene, CDR1 is SGDLS and CDR2 is YYNGEE. The CDR3 DNA sequence: TGTGCCAGCAGCGCGTCTAGCGGAGCCACAGATACGCAGTATTTT. Residues: CASSASSGATDTQYF.

The chain links TRBV5-1 to TRBJ1-1; D uncertain. Germline CDR1 and CDR2: SGHRS and YFSETQ. V gave up 1 base and J gave up 2 bases, with 9 bases separating them. The CDR3 runs 14 residues. The CDR3 region has the DNA TGCGCCAGCAGCTTGAGTTCAGTTAACACTGAAGCTTTCTTT. Translating gives CASSLSSVNTEAFF.

The chain combines TRBV18 with TRBJ2-5; the D is unclear. The CDR3 loop spans 14 amino acids. V lost 2 bases, J lost 3 bases, and 10 bases lay in between. From germline, CDR1 is KGHSH and CDR2 LQKENI. Here the CDR3 reads CASSPSWQKETQYF. The CDR3 nucleotides read TGTGCCAGCTCACCAAGTTGGCAGAAAGAGACCCAGTACTTC.

The chain combines TRBV5-6 with TRBJ1-2; weak D call: TRBD1 (6 bases). V lost 5 bases and J lost 5, with 28 bases in between. This CDR3 has 18 amino acids. Germline CDR1 reads SGHDT; CDR2 reads YYEEEE. Here the CDR3 DNA reads TGTGCCAGCAGTACCCACGGACGGACAGCCCTCTCGTTATATGGCTACACCTTC. Translating it yields CASSTHGRTALSLYGYTF.

The V and J genes are TRBV30 and TRBJ1-4; D is unresolved. CDR3 size: 11 residues. Trimming left V 0 bases short and J 10 bases short, with 6 bases between. Germline V lookup: CDR1 GTSNPN, CDR2 SVGIG (reference sequence). The CDR3 bases are TGTGCCTGGAGTGTACTAGGAAAACTGTTTTTT. It codes for CAWSVLGKLFF. Supplemented by reference TRBV30 and TRBJ1-4, the full variable domain reads SQTIHQWPATLVQPVGSPLSLECTVEGTSNPNLYWYRQAAGRGLQLLFYSVGIGQISSEVPQNLSASRPQDRQFILSSKKLLLSDSGFYLCAWSVLGKLFFGSGTQLSVL.

The chain couples TRBV29-1 to TRBJ2-4; 9 bases are shared with TRBD1. With 3 bases clipped from V and 6 bases from J, the junction kept 3 bases outside the gene matches. CDR3 length: 13 residues. Germline V gene data show CDR1 as SQVTM and CDR2 as ANQGSEA. This CDR3 reads CSVDATGGNIQYF. CDR3 DNA sequence: TGCAGCGTTGACGCGACAGGGGGAAACATTCAGTACTTC.

CDR3 DNA: TGTGCCAGCAGCTTCGGGATTAACACCGGGGAGCTGTTTTTT. It translates to CASSFGINTGELFF. V is TRBV7-9 and J is TRBJ2-2; possible D gene TRBD2, 5 bases. The germline V gene has CDR1 SEHNR and CDR2 FQNEAQ (reference sequence). The CDR3 consists of 14 residues. With 3 bases removed from V and 2 bases from J, the gap between germline ends came to 7 bases. The full variable domain, with the rest looked up from reference TRBV7-9 and TRBJ2-2, is DTGVSQNPRHKITKRGQNVTFRCDPISEHNRLYWYRQTLGQGPEFLTYFQNEAQLEKSRLLSDRFSAERPKGSFSTLEIQRTEQGDSAMYLCASSFGINTGELFFGEGSRLTVL.

This rearrangement joins TRBV4-1 to TRBJ2-4; D not resolved. The CDR3 totals 16 residues. Germline CDR1 is MGHRA and CDR2 is YSYEKL. Trimming left V 0 bases short and J 2 bases short, with 11 bases between. Here the CDR3 reads CASSQDHKGTKNIQYF. CDR3 coding DNA: TGCGCCAGCAGCCAAGATCACAAGGGAACCAAAAACATTCAGTACTTC.

As regards this clone: Other DNA sequences in this sample translate to the same CDR3. The chain has TRBV5-1 and TRBJ2-5; D remains unclear. There are 13 residues in the CDR3. Between the trimmed V and J ends, which lost 2 bases and 1 base, there was a span of 6 bases. Germline V gene lookup returns CDR1 SGHRS and CDR2 YFSETQ. The CDR3 nucleotides read TGCGCCAGCAGCTTTGCTGCCCAAGAGACCCAGTACTTC. As protein: CASSFAAQETQYF.

This clone was observed a handful of times. The gene calls are TRBV29-1 and TRBJ1-2, with D perhaps matching TRBD1 (5 bases). V was shortened by 2 bases and J by 9 bases, with 13 bases between the two germline ends. The CDR3 runs 12 residues. Germline CDR1 is SQVTM and CDR2 is ANQGSEA. CDR3: CSVEHSGGSYTF. CDR3 bases: TGCAGCGTTGAACACAGCGGGGGAAGCTACACCTTC.

This chain's CDR3 is CASSPGTGPPYEQYF. For the CDR3, the DNA is TGCGCCAGCAGCCCCGGGACAGGGCCCCCCTACGAGCAGTACTTC. J is TRBJ2-7 and V is TRBV5-1; 9 bases are shared with TRBD1. J was trimmed by 2 bases and V by 4 bases; bases with no gene match: 7. CDR1 is SGHRS and CDR2 is YFSETQ in the germline V gene. CDR3 length: 15 residues.

The chain uses TRBV6-5 and TRBJ1-1, with D possibly matching TRBD1 (6 bases). Germline CDR1 and CDR2: MNHEY and SVGAGI. With 7 bases removed from V and 4 bases from J, the gap between germline ends came to 16 bases. The CDR3 extends over 14 amino acids. In nucleotides, the CDR3 is TGTGCCAGCACGAGCCCACAGGGAAGCACTGAAGCTTTCTTT. It translates to CASTSPQGSTEAFF.

J is TRBJ1-5 and V is TRBV6-5; D ambiguous. The CDR3 sequence is 13 residues long. Deletions cut 4 bases from V and 0 bases from J, with 4 bases between. CDR1 is MNHEY, CDR2 SVGAGI, per germline. The CDR3 coding sequence is TGTGCCAGCAGTTCCGATAGCAATCAGCCCCAGCATTTT. Translated, it gives CASSSDSNQPQHF.

This clone was picked up one time. The V call is TRBV11-2, the J call TRBJ1-6, with 9 bases lining up with TRBD1. V shed 4 bases, J shed 14 bases, and the junction held 6 bases outside the gene matches. CDR3 length equals 13 residues. Germline assignment: CDR1 SGHAT and CDR2 FQNNGV. This CDR3 reads CASSSGQGLTLHF. CDR3 sequence (DNA): TGTGCCAGCAGCTCGGGACAGGGTTTGACCCTCCACTTT.

CDR3 loop: CAWSTGLDTGELFF. The CDR3 DNA is TGTGCCTGGAGTACCGGGCTGGACACCGGGGAGCTGTTTTTT. The chain links TRBV30 to TRBJ2-2; D not resolved. Trimming took 2 bases from V and 3 from J, leaving 10 bases between them. The germline CDR1 and CDR2 sequences are GTSNPN and SVGIG (reference sequence). The CDR3 is made up of 14 amino acids.

This chain uses TRBV4-1 with TRBJ1-2, with 8 bases matching TRBD1. CDR1 MGHRA and CDR2 YSYEKL come from the germline V gene. V gave up 1 base and J gave up 4 bases; unmatched junction bases: 5. This CDR3 is built from 15 residues. CDR3 loop: CASSQGRQGSYGYTF. CDR3 sequence (DNA): TGCGCCAGCAGCCAAGGCAGACAGGGGAGCTATGGCTACACCTTC.

This sequence joins TRBV29-1 and TRBJ2-5; tentatively, D is TRBD1 (5 bases). Germline V gene lookup returns CDR1 SQVTM and CDR2 ANQGSEA. The CDR3 has 13 amino acids. Trimming cost V 2 bases and J 1 base, with 8 bases left between them. The CDR3 bases are TGCAGCGTTGAACCTGGGGCCCAAGAGACCCAGTACTTC. This encodes CSVEPGAQETQYF.

The chain recombines TRBV5-6 with TRBJ1-5, with TRBD1 matching over 8 bases. Losses at the gene ends were 3 bases for V and 5 bases for J; bases not matched to a gene: 7. In germline, CDR1 is SGHDT, CDR2 YYEEEE. The CDR3 is made up of 15 amino acids. The CDR3 nucleotides are TGTGCCAGCAGCTCACAGGGGGGACGAGATCAGCCCCAGCATTTT. Translating it yields CASSSQGGRDQPQHF.

The CDR3 here is CASSIQGYTDTQYF. For the CDR3, the DNA is TGTGCCAGTAGTATCCAAGGGTACACAGATACGCAGTATTTT. The chain uses TRBV19 and TRBJ2-3; unclear D gene. The CDR3 extends over 14 amino acids. The germline gives CDR1 LNHDA, CDR2 SQIVND (reference sequence). The V and J ends lost 3 bases and 2 bases respectively, with 9 bases between them.

V and J are TRBV5-6 and TRBJ1-1; D is possibly TRBD1 (6 bases). Germline CDR1 is SGHDT and CDR2 is YYEEEE. The V and J ends lost 0 bases and 3 bases respectively, with 9 bases between them. The CDR3 loop spans 14 amino acids. The CDR3 nucleotides read TGTGCCAGCAGCTTGGGCGGGGGCCACACTGAAGCTTTCTTT. This sequence encodes CASSLGGGHTEAFF.

The chain employs TRBV15 and TRBJ1-2; D unclear. V shed 0 bases and J shed 0 bases, with 14 bases lying between them. This CDR3 has 17 residues. Germline CDR1 is LNHNV and CDR2 is YYDKDF (reference sequence). This chain's CDR3 is CATSRDILAGANYGYTF. As DNA, the CDR3 is TGTGCCACCAGCAGAGATATTTTGGCCGGCGCTAACTATGGCTACACCTTC.

This sequence joins TRBV18 and TRBJ2-6, with D unclear. V lost 2 bases to trimming and J lost 2 bases, with 10 bases between them. The CDR3 sequence is 16 residues long. Germline V CDR1 and CDR2: KGHSH, LQKENI. For the CDR3, the DNA is TGTGCCAGCTCACCAAGTGTCTCGGCTGGGGCCAACGTCCTGACTTTC. Residues: CASSPSVSAGANVLTF.

This clone has a handful of counts. The V and J genes are TRBV19 and TRBJ2-5, with 8 nucleotides matching TRBD1. This CDR3 spans 13 amino acids. In germline, CDR1 is LNHDA, CDR2 SQIVND (reference sequence). V trimming: 5 bases; J trimming: 5 bases; junction bases outside the gene matches: 4. CDR3 protein: CASSPQGAETQYF. CDR3 in DNA: TGTGCCAGTAGTCCTCAGGGGGCTGAGACCCAGTACTTC.

The chain joins TRBV6-5 to TRBJ1-2; D gene ambiguous. This CDR3 has 12 amino acids. Trimming removed 8 bases from V and 1 base from J, with 8 bases in between. CDR1 and CDR2 (germline): MNHEY, SVGAGI. Written as DNA, the CDR3 is TGTGCCAGCGGGAACGGTAACTATGGCTACACCTTC. Its translation is CASGNGNYGYTF.

The rearrangement links TRBV5-1 to TRBJ2-1; a possible D gene is TRBD2 (5 bases). Germline lookup yields CDR1 SGHRS and CDR2 YFSETQ. The CDR3 length is 15 residues. Trimming took off 3 bases at V and 0 bases at J, with 10 bases between the two ends. CDR3 coding DNA: TGCGCCAGCAGCTCTATGGGAGCCTCCTACAATGAGCAGTTCTTC. Its protein is CASSSMGASYNEQFF. Looking up the rest from reference TRBV5-1 and TRBJ2-1 gives the full variable domain: KAGVTQTPRYLIKTRGQQVTLSCSPISGHRSVSWYQQTPGQGLQFLFEYFSETQRNKGNFPGRFSGRQFSNSRSEMNVSTLELGDSALYLCASSSMGASYNEQFFGPGTRLTVL.

This chain links TRBV29-1 with TRBJ2-5, with a tentative D call TRBD2 (5 bases). V lost 7 bases and J 2 bases, leaving 11 bases between the germline ends. Germline loops: CDR1 SQVTM, CDR2 ANQGSEA. The CDR3 is made up of 12 amino acids. CDR3 amino acids: CSERTGQETQYF. CDR3 DNA: TGCAGCGAAAGGACTGGGCAAGAGACCCAGTACTTC.